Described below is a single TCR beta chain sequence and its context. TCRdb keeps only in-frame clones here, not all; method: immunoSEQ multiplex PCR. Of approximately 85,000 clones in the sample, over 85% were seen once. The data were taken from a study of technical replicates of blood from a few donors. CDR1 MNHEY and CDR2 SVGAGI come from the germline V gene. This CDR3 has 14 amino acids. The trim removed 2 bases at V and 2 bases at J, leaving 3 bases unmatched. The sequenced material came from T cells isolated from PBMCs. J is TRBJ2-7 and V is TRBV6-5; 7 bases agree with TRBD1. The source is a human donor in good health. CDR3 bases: TGTGCCAGCAGTTACATGGGGACAGCCTACGAGCAGTACTTC. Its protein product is CASSYMGTAYEQYF.